This T cell receptor beta chain was sequenced during a study of CD8+ T cells in alopecia areata. Looking at the study overall: Treated patients swallowed 5 to 10 mg of oral tofacitinib twice daily.

Trimming left V 2 bases short and J 1 base short, with 9 bases between. This CDR3 has 15 residues. Regarding treatment: oral pan-JAK inhibitor, 5-10 mg twice daily. Those with alopecia areata gave lesional scalp punch biopsies and peripheral blood. This clone was counted a few times. In each case, RNA was isolated and then reverse transcribed into cDNA as the sequencing template. The method was immunoSEQ multiplex PCR; TCRdb's version includes in-frame clones alone and lacks a portion of them. The sample lists 200,000 to 250,000 clones, around 66% occurring once. The sequence was obtained from a human donor with alopecia areata. The chain links TRBV23-1 to TRBJ2-4; unclear D gene. TRBV23-1 is filed as an ORF, its function uncertain. Sequencing used CD4+ T cells sorted from blood, obtained at week 4, from a patient treated with tofacitinib. Written as DNA, the CDR3 is TGCGCCAGCAGTCAAATGAGCATGGCCAAAAACATTCAGTACTTC. It encodes CASSQMSMAKNIQYF.